This T cell receptor beta chain was retrieved from a study of cytomegalovirus exposure and HLA in healthy donors. In the PCR, 60 Vbeta and 13 Jbeta primers were used. As handled by the study authors: Tens of millions of unique TCR beta chains, some 10 million of them shared, were counted by a later analysis. The protocol was immunoSEQ multiplex PCR, while the TCRdb copy is restricted to in-frame clones and leaves out a portion. Clone size and the V and J calls come from that table; the DNA yielded D and trimming. The profile shows more than 200,000 clones, roughly 84% of them singletons. CDR3 length: 11 residues. Germline loops: CDR1 SEHNR, CDR2 FQNEAQ (reference sequence). General study results and limits: Productive rates of about 87% or about 30% were seen for most TCR beta V segments in an earlier analysis.

To note about this clone: Antigen specificity is unknown. Compared with germline, one end of the junction differs, possibly owing to a read error.

This clonotype originated in a human donor in good health. This sequence joins TRBV7-9 and TRBJ1-4; D is undetermined. Material: PBMCs. DNA of the CDR3: TGTGCCAGCAGTTCGGCCCCGGGAAAGCTTTTT. Translating it yields CASSSAPGKLF.